This record covers a single T cell receptor beta chain. The antigen is unknown. Germline assignment: CDR1 LNHNV and CDR2 YYDKDF (reference sequence). V lost 5 bases, J lost 4 bases, and 10 bases lay in between. The CDR3 has 13 amino acids. At collection, donors were nominally healthy, but unrecorded immune exposures were probable. The PCR used 60 Vbeta and 13 Jbeta primers. Produced via immunoSEQ multiplex PCR; TCRdb's table is partial and in-frame only. The table has some 200,000 clones, about two thirds seen once. This sample was included in a study of cytomegalovirus exposure and HLA in healthy donors. General study results and limits: Earlier findings revealed that most TCR beta V segments proved productive either about 87% or about 30% of the time. An apparent linkage of common viral pathogens to several of the most significant clusters emerged in a later analysis. Cytomegalovirus-associated status was assigned to some 160 TCR beta chains.

The clonotype originates from a man in his forties in good health and CMV-seropositive. The sample taken for sequencing was PBMCs. The chain combines TRBV15 with TRBJ2-3; a possible D gene is TRBD1 (5 bases). The CDR3 coding sequence is TGTGCCACCAGCGGACCAGGGTCAGATACGCAGTATTTT. Residues: CATSGPGSDTQYF.